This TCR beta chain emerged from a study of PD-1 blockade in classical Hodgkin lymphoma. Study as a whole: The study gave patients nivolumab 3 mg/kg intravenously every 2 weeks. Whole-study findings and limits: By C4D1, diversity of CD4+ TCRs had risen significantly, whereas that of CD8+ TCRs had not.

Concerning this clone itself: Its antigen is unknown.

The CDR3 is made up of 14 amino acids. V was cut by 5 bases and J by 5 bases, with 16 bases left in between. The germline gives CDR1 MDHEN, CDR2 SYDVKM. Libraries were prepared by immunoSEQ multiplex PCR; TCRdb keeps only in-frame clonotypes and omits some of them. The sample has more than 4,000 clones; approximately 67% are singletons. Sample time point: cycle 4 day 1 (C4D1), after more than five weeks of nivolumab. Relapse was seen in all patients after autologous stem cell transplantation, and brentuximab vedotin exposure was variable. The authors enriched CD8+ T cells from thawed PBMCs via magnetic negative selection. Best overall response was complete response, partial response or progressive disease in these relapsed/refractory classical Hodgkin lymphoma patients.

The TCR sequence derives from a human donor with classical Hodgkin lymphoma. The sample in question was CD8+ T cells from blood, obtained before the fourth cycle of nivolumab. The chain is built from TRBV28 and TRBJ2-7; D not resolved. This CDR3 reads CASSGTQVSHEQYF. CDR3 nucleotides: TGTGCCAGCAGTGGAACTCAGGTGAGCCACGAGCAGTACTTC.